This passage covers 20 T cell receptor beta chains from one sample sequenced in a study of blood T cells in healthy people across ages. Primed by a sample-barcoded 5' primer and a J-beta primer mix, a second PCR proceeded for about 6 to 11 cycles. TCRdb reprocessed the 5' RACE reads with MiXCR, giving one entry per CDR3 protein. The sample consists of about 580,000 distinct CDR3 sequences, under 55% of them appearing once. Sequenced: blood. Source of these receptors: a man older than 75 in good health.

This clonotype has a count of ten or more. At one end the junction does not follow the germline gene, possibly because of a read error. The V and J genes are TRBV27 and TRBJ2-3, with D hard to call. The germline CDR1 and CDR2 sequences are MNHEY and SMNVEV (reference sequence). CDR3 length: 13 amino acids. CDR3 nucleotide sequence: TGCGCCAGCAGCTTGTGGGGCACAGATACGCAGTATTTT. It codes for CASSLWGTDTQYF.

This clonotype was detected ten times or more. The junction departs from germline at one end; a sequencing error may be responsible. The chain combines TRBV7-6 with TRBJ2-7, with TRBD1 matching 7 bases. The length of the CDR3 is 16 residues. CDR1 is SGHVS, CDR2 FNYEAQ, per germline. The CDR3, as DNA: TGTGCCAGCAGCTTAGCGTCCGGGACAGCCTCCCACGAGCAGTACTTC. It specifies CASSLASGTASHEQYF.

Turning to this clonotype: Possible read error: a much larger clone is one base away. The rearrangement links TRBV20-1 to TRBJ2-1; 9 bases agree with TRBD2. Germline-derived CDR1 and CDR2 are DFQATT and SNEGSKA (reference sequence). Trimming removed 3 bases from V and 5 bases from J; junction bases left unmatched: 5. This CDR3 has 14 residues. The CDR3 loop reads CSASSSGAHNEQFF. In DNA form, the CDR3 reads TGCAGTGCTAGTTCTAGCGGGGCCCACAATGAGCAGTTCTTC.

DNA of the CDR3: TGCAGTGCTAGCCCAGCGGGAGGCTCAGATACGCAGTATTTT. It encodes CSASPAGGSDTQYF. The genes are TRBV20-1 and TRBJ2-3, with 9 nucleotides matching TRBD2. The CDR3 extends over 14 amino acids. Germline V lookup: CDR1 DFQATT, CDR2 SNEGSKA (reference sequence). The V segment lost 3 bases and the J segment 4 bases; nucleotides outside the gene matches: 5.

The CDR3 DNA reads TGTGCCAGCAGCCAAACCGGTCGGGGGACATTGGGAGAGACCCAGTACTTC. It encodes CASSQTGRGTLGETQYF. The rearrangement links TRBV4-2 to TRBJ2-5; D is perhaps TRBD1 or TRBD2 (6 bases each). The CDR3 has 17 amino acids. Between the trimmed V and J ends, which lost 2 bases and 4 bases, there was a span of 20 bases. Per the germline V gene, CDR1 is LGHNA and CDR2 is YNFKEQ.

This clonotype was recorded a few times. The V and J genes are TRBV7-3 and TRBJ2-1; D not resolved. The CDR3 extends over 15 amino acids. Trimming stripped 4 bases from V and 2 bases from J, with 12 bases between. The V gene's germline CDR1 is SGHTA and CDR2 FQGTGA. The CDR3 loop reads CASSSPVVAYNEQFF. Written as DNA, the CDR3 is TGTGCCAGCAGCTCCCCAGTGGTAGCCTACAATGAGCAGTTCTTC.

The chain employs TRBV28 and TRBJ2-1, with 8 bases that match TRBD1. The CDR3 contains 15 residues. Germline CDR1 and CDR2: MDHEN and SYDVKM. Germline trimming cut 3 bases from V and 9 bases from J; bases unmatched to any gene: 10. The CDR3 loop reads CASSLANRGVGEQFF. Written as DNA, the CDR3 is TGTGCCAGCAGTTTGGCTAACAGGGGGGTTGGTGAGCAGTTCTTC.

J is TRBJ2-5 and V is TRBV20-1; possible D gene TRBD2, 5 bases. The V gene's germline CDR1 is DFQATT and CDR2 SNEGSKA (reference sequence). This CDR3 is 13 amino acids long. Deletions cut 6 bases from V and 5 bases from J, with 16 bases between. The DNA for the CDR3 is TGCAGTGCCCCAAGCGGAGGCGAGGAGACCCAGTACTTC. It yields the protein CSAPSGGEETQYF.

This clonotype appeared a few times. The CDR3 region has the DNA TGCAGTGGGGACTCCCAAGTACGGTATGGCTACACCTTC. Protein: CSGDSQVRYGYTF. The J gene is TRBJ1-2, the V gene TRBV20-1, with a weak D call TRBD1 (5 bases). The CDR3 length is 13 residues. Per the germline V gene, CDR1 is DFQATT and CDR2 is SNEGSKA (reference sequence). V lost 7 bases to trimming and J lost 5 bases, with 17 bases between them.

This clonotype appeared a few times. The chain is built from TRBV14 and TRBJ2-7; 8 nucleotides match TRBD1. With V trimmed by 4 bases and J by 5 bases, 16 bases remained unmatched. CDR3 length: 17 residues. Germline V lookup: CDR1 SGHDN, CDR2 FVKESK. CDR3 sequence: CASSRRRTGGGMDEQYF. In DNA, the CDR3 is TGTGCCAGCAGCCGAAGAAGAACAGGGGGTGGGATGGACGAGCAGTACTTC. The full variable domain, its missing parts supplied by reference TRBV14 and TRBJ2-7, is EAGVTQFPSHSVIEKGQTVTLRCDPISGHDNLYWYRRVMGKEIKFLLHFVKESKQDESGMPNNRFLAERTGGTYSTLKVQPAELEDSGVYFCASSRRRTGGGMDEQYFGPGTRLTVT.

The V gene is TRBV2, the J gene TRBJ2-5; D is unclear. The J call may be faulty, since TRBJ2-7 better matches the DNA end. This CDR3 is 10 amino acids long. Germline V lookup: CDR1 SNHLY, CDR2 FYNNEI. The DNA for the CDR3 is TGTGCCAGCAGTGTGGACGAGCAGTACTTC. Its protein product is CASSVDEQYF.

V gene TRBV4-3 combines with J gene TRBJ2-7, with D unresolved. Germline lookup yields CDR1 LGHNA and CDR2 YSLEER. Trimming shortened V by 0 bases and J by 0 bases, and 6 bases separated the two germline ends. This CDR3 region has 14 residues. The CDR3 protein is CASSQEAASYEQYF. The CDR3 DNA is TGCGCCAGCAGCCAAGAAGCCGCCTCCTACGAGCAGTACTTC.

In DNA, the CDR3 is TGTGCCAGCTTCACGGGGGGGAACACTGAAGCTTTCTTT. Translation: CASFTGGNTEAFF. The V call is TRBV18, the J call TRBJ1-1, with D perhaps TRBD1 (5 bases). The germline gives CDR1 KGHSH, CDR2 LQKENI. V lost 7 bases and J 1 base, leaving 10 bases between the germline ends. This CDR3 has 13 amino acids.

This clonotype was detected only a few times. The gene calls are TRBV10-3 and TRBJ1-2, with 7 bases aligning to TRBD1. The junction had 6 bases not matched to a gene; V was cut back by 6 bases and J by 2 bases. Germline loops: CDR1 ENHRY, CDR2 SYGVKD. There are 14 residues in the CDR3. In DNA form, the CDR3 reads TGTGCCATCAGACCACAGGGGTTGAACTATGGCTACACCTTC. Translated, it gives CAIRPQGLNYGYTF.

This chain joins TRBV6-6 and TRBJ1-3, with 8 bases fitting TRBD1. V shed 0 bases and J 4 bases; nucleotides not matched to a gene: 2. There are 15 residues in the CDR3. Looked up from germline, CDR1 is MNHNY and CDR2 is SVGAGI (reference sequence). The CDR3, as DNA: TGTGCCAGCAGTTACTCGACAGGGGCGGGAAACACCATATATTTT. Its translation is CASSYSTGAGNTIYF.

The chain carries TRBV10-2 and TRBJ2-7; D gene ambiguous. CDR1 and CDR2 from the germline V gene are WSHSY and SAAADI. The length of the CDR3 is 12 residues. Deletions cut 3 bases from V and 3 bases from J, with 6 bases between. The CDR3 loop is CASSDSLYEQYF. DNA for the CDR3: TGCGCCAGCAGTGACAGCCTCTACGAGCAGTACTTC.

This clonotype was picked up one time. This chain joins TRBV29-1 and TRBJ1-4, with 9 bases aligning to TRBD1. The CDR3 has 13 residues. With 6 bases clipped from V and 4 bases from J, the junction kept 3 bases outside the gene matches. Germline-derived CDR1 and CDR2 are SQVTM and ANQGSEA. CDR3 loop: CSVPDRGNEKLFF. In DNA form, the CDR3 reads TGCAGCGTGCCGGACAGGGGTAATGAAAAACTGTTTTTT. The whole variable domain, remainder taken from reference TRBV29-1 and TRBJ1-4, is SAVISQKPSRDICQRGTSLTIQCQVDSQVTMMFWYRQQPGQSLTLIATANQGSEATYESGFVIDKFPISRPNLTFSTLTVSNMSPEDSSIYLCSVPDRGNEKLFFGSGTQLSVL.

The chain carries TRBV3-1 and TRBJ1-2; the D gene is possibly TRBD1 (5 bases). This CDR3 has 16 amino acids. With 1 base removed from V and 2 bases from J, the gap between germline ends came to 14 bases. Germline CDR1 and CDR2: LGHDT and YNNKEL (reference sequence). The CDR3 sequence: CASSQGGAGPNYGYTF. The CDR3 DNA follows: TGTGCCAGCAGCCAAGGGGGCGCCGGGCCCAACTATGGCTACACCTTC.

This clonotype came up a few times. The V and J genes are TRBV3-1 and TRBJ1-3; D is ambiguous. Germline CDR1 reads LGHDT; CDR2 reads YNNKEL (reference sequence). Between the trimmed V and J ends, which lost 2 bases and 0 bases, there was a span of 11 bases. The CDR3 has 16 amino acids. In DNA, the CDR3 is TGTGCCAGCAGCCAATCGATTGTCGGCTCTGGAAACACCATATATTTT. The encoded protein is CASSQSIVGSGNTIYF.

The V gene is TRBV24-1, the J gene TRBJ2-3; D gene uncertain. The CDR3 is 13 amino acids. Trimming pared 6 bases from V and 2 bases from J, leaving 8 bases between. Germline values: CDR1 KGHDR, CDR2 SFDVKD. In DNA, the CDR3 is TGTGCCACCAGTCGCATCGACACAGATACGCAGTATTTT. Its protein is CATSRIDTDTQYF.